The entry below describes one TCR beta chain. Antigen: not known. Libraries were prepared by immunoSEQ multiplex PCR; TCRdb keeps only in-frame clonotypes and omits some of them. The sample includes 25,000 or so clones, around four fifths of them seen just once. This entry belongs to a study of OX40 agonist ivuxolimab in advanced cancers. General study findings and limits: Antigen specificity was not determined for the expanded peripheral T cells.

The study sampled blood at baseline, cycle 4 day 1, and cycle 7 day 1. Specimen: CD4+ or CD8+ T cells sorted from blood, collected in a trial of the OX40 agonist ivuxolimab. The origin of this receptor is an adult with an advanced solid tumor such as melanoma, head and neck, liver or kidney cancer.

The CDR3 spells CASSLGGGGARNEQFF. The CDR3 region has the DNA TGTGCCAGCAGTTTAGGAGGCGGGGGGGCCAGGAATGAGCAGTTCTTC. The chain has TRBV27 and TRBJ2-1, with 9 bases aligning to TRBD2. The V segment lost 2 bases and the J segment 7 bases; nucleotides outside the gene matches: 9. The CDR3 totals 16 residues. Germline assignment: CDR1 MNHEY and CDR2 SMNVEV (reference sequence).